The 19 T cell receptor beta chains reported below all come from one sample, sequenced in a study of blood T cell repertoires in COVID-19. The table came from immunoSEQ multiplex PCR; TCRdb's copy has only in-frame clones and leaves some out. Among hundreds of thousands of clones listed, 75% to 90% were seen once. The sequenced sample was peripheral blood. These receptors came from a woman in her seventies with COVID-19, enrolled during active disease.

The gene calls are TRBV30 and TRBJ1-6; D call uncertain. Trimming took 7 bases from V and 0 from J, leaving 7 bases between them. The CDR3 sequence is 13 residues long. The germline V gene encodes CDR1 GTSNPN and CDR2 SVGIG (reference sequence). This CDR3 is CAFRSSYNSPLHF. In DNA, the CDR3 is TGTGCCTTCAGAAGCTCCTATAATTCACCCCTCCACTTT.

This clone has a single count. The chain is built from TRBV25-1 and TRBJ1-2, with TRBD1 matching over 8 bases. Germline lookup yields CDR1 MGHDK and CDR2 SYGVNS. The CDR3 has 15 amino acids. J gave up 2 bases and V 4 bases, and 6 bases lay outside the gene matches. This CDR3 is CASSGSRTGNYGYTF. In DNA, the CDR3 is TGTGCCAGCAGTGGGAGTCGGACAGGGAACTATGGCTACACCTTC.

V usage is TRBV2 and J usage is TRBJ2-5; 10 bases are a match to TRBD1. The CDR3 loop spans 14 amino acids. Germline CDR1 SNHLY, CDR2 FYNNEI. With 5 bases clipped from V and 5 bases from J, the junction kept 5 bases outside the gene matches. This chain's CDR3 is CASSPGTGDETQYF. In nucleotides, the CDR3 is TGTGCCAGCAGTCCCGGGACAGGGGATGAGACCCAGTACTTC.

The chain uses TRBV11-3 and TRBJ2-1, with 8 bases fitting TRBD2. There are 14 residues in the CDR3. The germline V gene encodes CDR1 SGHNT and CDR2 YENEEA. V was pared by 5 bases and J by 3 bases, with 3 bases of the junction left unmatched. The CDR3: CASSHTSGYNEQFF. CDR3 sequence (DNA): TGTGCCAGCAGCCACACTAGCGGCTACAATGAGCAGTTCTTC.

On this clone itself: The sample holds other DNA sequences that translate to the same CDR3. The rearrangement links TRBV6-5 to TRBJ2-5, with D maybe TRBD2 (6 bases). This CDR3 comprises 13 residues. V lost 6 bases and J 5 bases, leaving 13 bases between the germline ends. Germline CDR1 reads MNHEY; CDR2 reads SVGAGI. Here the CDR3 DNA reads TGTGCCAGCAGCCCCCCGGGGGTTGAGACCCAGTACTTC. This gives the protein CASSPPGVETQYF.

The chain carries TRBV7-2 and TRBJ2-3; no clear D. The CDR3 consists of 13 residues. Germline CDR1 and CDR2: SGHTA and FQGNSA. The V end lost 5 bases, the J end lost 0 bases, and 6 bases lay between the germline ends. CDR3 amino acids: CASSPPSTDTQYF. The CDR3 DNA is TGTGCCAGCAGCCCCCCTAGCACAGATACGCAGTATTTT.

The chain couples TRBV6-5 to TRBJ1-4; D remains unclear. V gave up 7 bases and J gave up 10 bases, with 16 bases separating them. The germline CDR1 and CDR2 sequences are MNHEY and SVGAGI. This CDR3 contains 13 residues. In DNA, the CDR3 is TGTGCCAGCACCATGACGGGCAGCGGAAAACTGTTTTTT. This codes for CASTMTGSGKLFF.

This clone was found a few times. The chain is built from TRBV4-3 and TRBJ1-6; D perhaps matches TRBD1 (5 bases). The CDR3 length is 13 residues. V gave up 3 bases and J gave up 10 bases, with 10 bases separating them. Per the germline V gene, CDR1 is LGHNA and CDR2 is YSLEER. The CDR3 DNA reads as TGCGCCAGCAGCCAGGACAAAGGCTCACCCCTCCACTTT. It codes for CASSQDKGSPLHF.

V is TRBV6-5 and J is TRBJ1-2; no definite D call. Germline assignment: CDR1 MNHEY and CDR2 SVGAGI. The germline V and J ends were trimmed by 6 bases and 0 bases, with 14 bases remaining between them. CDR3 length: 15 amino acids. The CDR3 DNA is TGTGCCAGCAGCTTCAGGCACACCGCTAACTATGGCTACACCTTC. Translation gives CASSFRHTANYGYTF.

This chain uses TRBV2 with TRBJ2-7; perhaps TRBD1 as D (5 bases). The CDR3 spans 12 residues. Trimming stripped 8 bases from V and 3 bases from J, with 11 bases between. Germline V gene lookup returns CDR1 SNHLY and CDR2 FYNNEI. The CDR3 sequence: CASGQDIYEQYF. The CDR3 nucleotides are TGTGCCAGCGGGCAGGACATCTACGAGCAGTACTTC.

The chain recombines TRBV24-1 with TRBJ2-3, with TRBD2 matching over 13 bases. In germline, CDR1 is KGHDR, CDR2 SFDVKD. V dropped 4 bases and J dropped 3; count of bases not matched to a gene: 6. This CDR3 is built from 17 residues. CDR3: CATSEGGTSGVTDTQYF. CDR3 nucleotide sequence: TGTGCCACCAGTGAGGGTGGGACTAGCGGGGTTACAGATACGCAGTATTTT.

This rearrangement joins TRBV28 to TRBJ2-7; TRBD1 matches 8 bases. Germline CDR1 reads MDHEN; CDR2 reads SYDVKM. The length of the CDR3 is 15 residues. J was trimmed by 5 bases and V by 5 bases; bases with no gene match: 11. The CDR3 loop is CASSPRGQGADEQYF. The CDR3 nucleotides are TGTGCCAGCAGTCCCAGGGGCCAGGGGGCCGACGAGCAGTACTTC.

This chain links TRBV5-1 with TRBJ2-1; 13 bases align to TRBD2. CDR1 and CDR2 from the germline V gene are SGHRS and YFSETQ. V shed 5 bases, J shed 8 bases, and the junction held 7 bases outside the gene matches. This CDR3 contains 15 residues. CDR3 nucleotide sequence: TGCGCCAGCAGTCCCACTAGCGGGGGGGATTATGAGCAGTTCTTC. It translates to CASSPTSGGDYEQFF.

The CDR3 region is CASSSGLVYNSPLHF. CDR3 in DNA: TGTGCCAGCAGCTCAGGGTTGGTCTATAATTCACCCCTCCACTTT. This chain links TRBV27 with TRBJ1-6; possibly TRBD1 for D (5 bases). This CDR3 is built from 15 residues. The V gene lost 6 bases and the J gene lost 3 bases, with 12 bases spanning the gap. Germline V gene sequence: CDR1 MNHEY, CDR2 SMNVEV (reference sequence).

V is TRBV7-7 and J is TRBJ2-1, with 9 bases fitting TRBD1. V was clipped by 5 bases and J by 1 base; unmatched bases: 3. The CDR3 loop spans 15 amino acids. CDR1 SSHAT and CDR2 FNYEAQ come from the germline V gene (reference sequence). CDR3 in DNA: TGTGCCAGCAGCCAGGACAGGGGATCCTACAATGAGCAGTTCTTC. As protein: CASSQDRGSYNEQFF. The full variable domain, completed using reference TRBV7-7 and TRBJ2-1, is GAGVSQSPRYKVTKRGQDVTLRCDPISSHATLYWYQQALGQGPEFLTYFNYEAQPDKSGLPSDRFSAERPEGSISTLTIQRTEQRDSAMYRCASSQDRGSYNEQFFGPGTRLTVL.

The chain couples TRBV7-2 to TRBJ1-1, with unresolved D. The V end lost 2 bases, the J end lost 1 base, and 5 bases lay between the germline ends. Germline lookup yields CDR1 SGHTA and CDR2 FQGNSA. The CDR3 has 13 amino acids. The CDR3 region is CASSLSRNTEAFF. Written as DNA, the CDR3 is TGTGCCAGCAGCTTATCGCGGAACACTGAAGCTTTCTTT.

The V call is TRBV10-3, the J call TRBJ2-3; a weak D match, TRBD1 (6 bases). The CDR3 totals 13 residues. The ends were cut back, 6 bases at V and 0 bases at J, with 7 bases in the middle. The germline V gene encodes CDR1 ENHRY and CDR2 SYGVKD. The CDR3 DNA is TGTGCCATCAGAGGGACAAGCACAGATACGCAGTATTTT. Its protein is CAIRGTSTDTQYF.

This clone occurred many times. The chain carries TRBV2 and TRBJ2-2; 7 bases are a match to TRBD2. The CDR3 runs to 12 residues. Germline CDR1 and CDR2: SNHLY and FYNNEI. Germline trimming cut 6 bases from V and 5 bases from J; bases unmatched to any gene: 0. CDR3 protein: CASRRGTGELFF. DNA of the CDR3: TGTGCCAGCAGGCGGGGGACCGGGGAGCTGTTTTTT.

V is TRBV7-2 and J is TRBJ2-7; the match to TRBD2 covers 10 bases. Germline V gives CDR1 SGHTA, CDR2 FQGNSA. V lost 1 base, J lost 7 bases, and 10 bases stayed unmatched. The CDR3 totals 16 residues. The CDR3 reads CASSLVAFSGGREQYF. The CDR3 coding sequence is TGTGCCAGCAGCTTAGTCGCCTTTAGCGGGGGGCGAGAGCAGTACTTC.